The 25 T cell receptor beta chains below all came from one sample that was sequenced in a study of CD8 T cells in ankylosing spondylitis. TCRdb called the 5' RACE reads again in MiXCR, with one record for every CDR3 protein. The sample gives hundreds of thousands of distinct CDR3 sequences, approximately 9% of which show up once; around 7% is in the top ten. Sequencing used blood, either unsorted or a sorted T cell fraction (not recorded which). The receptors come from a male donor with ankylosing spondylitis or in good health (not recorded which).

Many counts were recorded for this clonotype. The rearrangement uses TRBV7-9 and TRBJ2-3; TRBD2 might be the D (5 bases). V was trimmed by 6 bases and J by 0 bases, leaving 7 bases between them. Germline V lookup: CDR1 SEHNR, CDR2 FQNEAQ (reference sequence). The CDR3 loop spans 13 amino acids. CDR3 nucleotides: TGTGCCAGCAGATGGACTAGCACAGATACGCAGTATTTT. Translated: CASRWTSTDTQYF.

Many counts were recorded for this clonotype. This chain's CDR3 is CASSPGNQPQHF. The CDR3 region has the DNA TGTGCCAGCTCACCGGGCAATCAGCCCCAGCATTTT. The V and J genes are TRBV18 and TRBJ1-5; D is undetermined. The germline CDR1 and CDR2 sequences are KGHSH and LQKENI. CDR3 size: 12 residues. Trimming left V 3 bases short and J 2 bases short, with 2 bases between. Combining the CDR3 with reference TRBV18 and TRBJ1-5 gives the whole variable domain NAGVMQNPRHLVRRRGQEARLRCSPMKGHSHVYWYRQLPEEGLKFMVYLQKENIIDESGMPKERFSAEFPKEGPSILRIQQVVRGDSAAYFCASSPGNQPQHFGDGTRLSIL.

This clonotype was detected many times. The chain uses TRBV7-2 and TRBJ2-7; TRBD2 is a possible D gene (5 bases). This CDR3 comprises 16 residues. Germline loops: CDR1 SGHTA, CDR2 FQGNSA. Trimming stripped 2 bases from V and 0 bases from J, with 14 bases between. CDR3 nucleotides: TGTGCCAGCAGCTTAAACGGGGTTAGGACCTCCTACGAGCAGTACTTC. Amino acids: CASSLNGVRTSYEQYF.

This clonotype has a count of ten or more. This sequence joins TRBV20-1 and TRBJ1-5; 8 nucleotides line up with TRBD1. The CDR3 has 18 amino acids. The V segment lost 0 bases and the J segment 2 bases; nucleotides outside the gene matches: 12. Germline V lookup: CDR1 DFQATT, CDR2 SNEGSKA (reference sequence). In DNA form, the CDR3 reads TGCAGTGCTAGAGATCGGTTCGGGACAGGTCTCGGCAATCAGCCCCAGCATTTT. Its translation: CSARDRFGTGLGNQPQHF.

The table lists this clonotype with many counts. V usage is TRBV21-1 and J usage is TRBJ1-2; the table's D call TRBD1 went unverified against the DNA. TRBV21-1 is designated a pseudogene. The CDR3 has 12 residues. Here the CDR3 reads CASNQGFYGYTF. In DNA form, the CDR3 reads TGTGCCAGCAACCAGGGTTTCTATGGCTACACCTTC.

As regards this clonotype: One end of the junction varies from germline; a read error may be responsible. The genes are TRBV20-1 and TRBJ2-1; TRBD1 aligns across 7 bases. Germline lookup yields CDR1 DFQATT and CDR2 SNEGSKA (reference sequence). The CDR3 totals 16 residues. The CDR3 region has the DNA TGCTGTGCTAGCCGACCGGGACAGCGTACCTACAATGAGCAGTTCTTC. It codes for CCASRPGQRTYNEQFF.

The table lists this clonotype with many counts. The V gene is TRBV10-3, the J gene TRBJ2-1; no reliable D call. Germline V gives CDR1 ENHRY, CDR2 SYGVKD. Trimming left V 3 bases short and J 0 bases short, with 15 bases between. The CDR3 has 17 amino acids. CDR3 nucleotides: TGTGCCATCAGTGACTCACGCGGAAGGGACTCCTACAATGAGCAGTTCTTC. It specifies CAISDSRGRDSYNEQFF.

The sample holds many counts of this clonotype. The chain employs TRBV7-9 and TRBJ2-1, with D possibly TRBD2 on 5 matching bases. The CDR3 extends over 13 amino acids. Trimming removed 2 bases from V and 7 bases from J, with 9 bases in between. Germline CDR1 is SEHNR and CDR2 is FQNEAQ (reference sequence). Here the CDR3 reads CASSLTPGNEQFF. The CDR3, as DNA: TGTGCCAGCAGCTTAACTCCGGGGAATGAGCAGTTCTTC.

With respect to this clonotype: One base away lies a much larger clone, so this may be a sequencing read error. V is TRBV19 and J is TRBJ2-5, with 7 nucleotides matching TRBD1. J was trimmed by 4 bases and V by 4 bases; bases with no gene match: 9. Germline values: CDR1 LNHDA, CDR2 SQIVND (reference sequence). This CDR3 comprises 15 residues. The CDR3 sequence is CASSTKQGIGETQYF. The DNA of the CDR3 is TGTGCCAGTAGTACTAAACAGGGGATTGGAGAGACCCAGTACTTC.

Ten or more counts support this clonotype. The V call is TRBV7-8, the J call TRBJ1-1; 7 bases match TRBD1. V lost 3 bases to trimming and J lost 2 bases; unmatched junction nucleotides: 3. The germline gives CDR1 SGHVS, CDR2 FQNEAQ. This CDR3 spans 14 amino acids. CDR3 sequence reads: CASSFGTANTEAFF. CDR3 bases: TGTGCCAGCAGCTTCGGGACAGCAAACACTGAAGCTTTCTTT.

This clonotype was counted ten times or more. The gene calls are TRBV12-3 or TRBV12-4 and TRBJ2-7; D remains unclear. This CDR3 comprises 14 residues. V was trimmed by 2 bases and J by 2 bases, leaving 10 bases between them. The CDR3 is CASSLSVGTYEQYF. As DNA, the CDR3 is TGTGCCAGCAGTTTATCTGTCGGAACCTACGAGCAGTACTTC.

This clonotype was counted only a few times. In DNA form, the CDR3 reads TGTGCCAGCAGCCATAAGATCCGGCCGGGAGGTCTCCCCTACGAGCAGTACTTC. Its protein is CASSHKIRPGGLPYEQYF. This chain links TRBV7-2 with TRBJ2-7; 7 bases map to TRBD2. Germline CDR1 is SGHTA and CDR2 is FQGNSA. With V trimmed by 5 bases and J by 2 bases, 18 bases remained unmatched. CDR3 size: 18 residues.

This clonotype came up many times. J is TRBJ2-5 and V is TRBV7-9, with D perhaps matching TRBD1 (6 bases). The germline V gene has CDR1 SEHNR and CDR2 FQNEAQ (reference sequence). The CDR3 totals 14 residues. V lost 4 bases, J lost 1 base, and 10 bases lay in between. CDR3 bases: TGTGCCAGCAGCTCATACAGGGCCCAAGAGACCCAGTACTTC. Protein product: CASSSYRAQETQYF.

This clonotype was seen only once. A much larger clone sits a single nucleotide away, making a read error possible. The V call is TRBV5-6, the J call TRBJ1-2; D gene unclear. The CDR3 is 15 residues long. CDR1 and CDR2 (germline): SGHDT, YYEEEE. V lost 4 bases to trimming and J lost 8 bases, with 21 bases between them. The CDR3 spells CASSISPGSDGGYTF. As DNA, the CDR3 is TGTGCCAGCAGCATCTCGCCGGGGAGCGATGGGGGCTACACCTTC.

This clonotype was seen repeatedly, ten times or more. This chain uses TRBV11-2 with TRBJ2-5; 11 bases align to TRBD2. The CDR3 spans 16 residues. Germline-derived CDR1 and CDR2 are SGHAT and FQNNGV. Losses at the gene ends were 5 bases for V and 2 bases for J; bases not matched to a gene: 7. The CDR3 here is CASSQGLAALQETQYF. Here the CDR3 DNA reads TGTGCCAGCAGCCAGGGACTAGCGGCTTTACAAGAGACCCAGTACTTC. Full variable domain (rest looked up from reference TRBV11-2 and TRBJ2-5): EAGVAQSPRYKIIEKRQSVAFWCNPISGHATLYWYQQILGQGPKLLIQFQNNGVVDDSQLPKDRFSAERLKGVDSTLKIQPAKLEDSAVYLCASSQGLAALQETQYFGPGTRLLVL.

As DNA, the CDR3 is TGCGCCAGCAGCCTACTCCTTAGGGGCGGGGGGGGCCCGCAAAATACGCAGTATTTT. Translating gives CASSLLLRGGGGPQNTQYF. This chain connects TRBV4-1 to TRBJ2-3; 9 bases fit TRBD2. The V gene end was trimmed by 4 bases and the J gene end by 7 bases; junction bases not matched to a gene: 21. The length of the CDR3 is 19 residues. CDR1 is MGHRA, CDR2 YSYEKL, per germline.

This clonotype showed up many times. The gene calls are TRBV10-3 and TRBJ2-7, with D possibly matching TRBD1 (6 bases). Trimming cost V 6 bases and J 3 bases, with 9 bases left between them. There are 12 residues in the CDR3. The germline V gene has CDR1 ENHRY and CDR2 SYGVKD. The CDR3 loop reads CAISQDSYEQYF. Written as DNA, the CDR3 is TGTGCCATCAGCCAGGACAGCTACGAGCAGTACTTC.

The chain couples TRBV5-1 to TRBJ2-1; D unclear. Per germline, CDR1 SGHRS and CDR2 YFSETQ. The CDR3 is made up of 15 amino acids. The ends were cut back, 5 bases at V and 0 bases at J, with 12 bases in the middle. This chain's CDR3 is CASSRTMSSYNEQFF. The CDR3 nucleotides read TGCGCCAGCAGTCGGACCATGAGCTCCTACAATGAGCAGTTCTTC.

This clonotype was counted at least ten times. The chain employs TRBV20-1 and TRBJ1-4, with TRBD1 identical over 8 bases. Germline V gene data show CDR1 as DFQATT and CDR2 as SNEGSKA (reference sequence). V lost 4 bases and J lost 7; bases outside the gene matches: 8. The length of the CDR3 is 14 residues. The CDR3 loop is CSATTGGRSEKLFF. In nucleotides, the CDR3 is TGCAGTGCTACCACAGGGGGAAGGAGTGAAAAACTGTTTTTT.

This clonotype has a count of ten or more. This rearrangement joins TRBV19 to TRBJ1-2; perhaps TRBD1 as D (6 bases). Trimming pared 5 bases from V and 4 bases from J, leaving 14 bases between. In germline, CDR1 is LNHDA, CDR2 SQIVND (reference sequence). This CDR3 has 14 amino acids. CDR3 protein: CASSPADSPYGYTF. The CDR3 DNA reads TGTGCCAGTAGTCCCGCGGACAGCCCCTATGGCTACACCTTC.

This chain joins TRBV20-1 and TRBJ2-2; 7 positions match TRBD1. V shed 6 bases, J shed 6 bases, and the junction held 1 base outside the gene matches. Germline CDR1 is DFQATT and CDR2 is SNEGSKA (reference sequence). There are 11 residues in the CDR3. CDR3 residues: CSATGSGELFF. As DNA, the CDR3 is TGCAGTGCGACAGGGTCCGGGGAGCTGTTTTTT.

In this sample, this clonotype turned up a few times. The rearrangement uses TRBV20-1 and TRBJ2-7, with 9 positions matching TRBD1. This CDR3 has 14 amino acids. Germline CDR1 and CDR2: DFQATT and SNEGSKA (reference sequence). V lost 3 bases, J lost 5 bases, and 8 bases stayed unmatched. The CDR3 reads CSARAGQGTNEQYF. For the CDR3, the DNA is TGCAGTGCTAGGGCCGGACAGGGGACTAACGAGCAGTACTTC.

The genes are TRBV30 and TRBJ1-1; D is unclear. Trimming took 3 bases from V and 5 from J, leaving 13 bases between them. In germline, CDR1 is GTSNPN, CDR2 SVGIG (reference sequence). This CDR3 is built from 13 residues. CDR3 DNA sequence: TGTGCCTGGAGGGGTGAGGGATATACTGAAGCTTTCTTT. This translates into CAWRGEGYTEAFF. Filled out from reference TRBV30 and TRBJ1-1, the complete variable domain reads SQTIHQWPATLVQPVGSPLSLECTVEGTSNPNLYWYRQAAGRGLQLLFYSVGIGQISSEVPQNLSASRPQDRQFILSSKKLLLSDSGFYLCAWRGEGYTEAFFGQGTRLTVV.

This clonotype showed up just a few times. This chain connects TRBV20-1 to TRBJ2-3; D might be TRBD1 (5 bases). V lost 3 bases and J lost 0, with 7 bases in between. This CDR3 spans 13 amino acids. Germline V lookup: CDR1 DFQATT, CDR2 SNEGSKA (reference sequence). CDR3 region: CSARTASTDTQYF. CDR3 coding DNA: TGCAGTGCTAGGACAGCTAGCACAGATACGCAGTATTTT.

Concerning this clonotype itself: Germline is not matched at one junction end, which may reflect a read error. The J gene is TRBJ1-2, the V gene TRBV6-6; D unresolved. This CDR3 has 13 residues. CDR1 and CDR2 from the germline V gene are MNHNY and SVGAGI (reference sequence). CDR3 DNA sequence: TGTGCCACCTCCCAGACGGCTAACCATGGCTACACCTTC. Its protein product is CATSQTANHGYTF.